The 8 T cell receptor beta chains given below trace back to one sample, sequenced in a study of cytomegalovirus exposure and HLA in healthy donors. Both 60 Vbeta primers and 13 Jbeta primers went into the PCR. Measured with immunoSEQ multiplex PCR; TCRdb has only the in-frame clones, and not every one. The table lists 250,000 or so clones, about nine tenths of them singletons. The sample taken for sequencing was PBMCs. These receptors all stem from a girl aged 2 to 9 in good health and CMV-seronegative.

In the case of this clone: At one end, the junction sequence differs from germline, possibly due to a read error. The chain recombines TRBV7-7 with TRBJ2-5; D perhaps matches TRBD2 (5 bases). Germline V lookup: CDR1 SSHAT, CDR2 FNYEAQ (reference sequence). This CDR3 region has 15 residues. CDR3 protein: CASSLTALAQETQYF. The CDR3 DNA sequence: TGTGCTAGCAGCTTAACAGCGCTAGCCCAAGAGACCCAGTACTTC.

The chain uses TRBV10-3 and TRBJ1-2, with D hard to call. Trimming pared 4 bases from V and 4 bases from J, leaving 4 bases between. Germline CDR1 ENHRY, CDR2 SYGVKD. The CDR3 is 11 amino acids. CDR3 coding DNA: TGTGCCATCAGTGCTTCCTATGGCTACACCTTC. Its protein product is CAISASYGYTF.

V usage is TRBV15 and J usage is TRBJ2-3; weak D call: TRBD2 (7 bases). The germline V gene has CDR1 LNHNV and CDR2 YYDKDF (reference sequence). The CDR3 is 15 residues long. Trimming stripped 5 bases from V and 0 bases from J, with 12 bases between. The CDR3 sequence: CATSARGASTDTQYF. The CDR3 nucleotides read TGTGCCACCAGCGCTCGGGGGGCTAGCACAGATACGCAGTATTTT.

The V and J genes are TRBV4-1 and TRBJ2-2, with a possible D match to TRBD1 (6 bases). V shed 2 bases and J shed 2 bases, with 9 bases lying between them. The CDR3 runs 15 residues. CDR1 MGHRA and CDR2 YSYEKL come from the germline V gene. The CDR3, as DNA: TGCGCCAGCAGCCAACCACAGGGAAACACCGGGGAGCTGTTTTTT. Its protein is CASSQPQGNTGELFF.

The genes are TRBV7-9 and TRBJ1-4; possibly TRBD1 for D (5 bases). V was trimmed by 1 base and J by 7 bases, leaving 13 bases between them. CDR1 is SEHNR and CDR2 is FQNEAQ in the germline V gene (reference sequence). The CDR3 runs 15 residues. The CDR3 protein is CASSLVGGTGEKLFF. Written as DNA, the CDR3 is TGTGCCAGCAGCTTAGTGGGGGGAACGGGTGAAAAACTGTTTTTT.

The J gene is TRBJ1-6, the V gene TRBV27, with no clear D. Trimming took off 5 bases at V and 6 bases at J, with 14 bases between the two ends. The CDR3 is made up of 15 amino acids. From germline, CDR1 is MNHEY and CDR2 SMNVEV (reference sequence). CDR3 bases: TGTGCCAGCAGTCGGGAATACAAACCTAATTCACCCCTCCACTTT. The encoded protein is CASSREYKPNSPLHF.

This clone has just one count. This chain uses TRBV7-8 with TRBJ2-1; 8 nucleotides align to TRBD2. Germline CDR1 is SGHVS and CDR2 is FQNEAQ. The V segment lost 1 base and the J segment 9 bases; nucleotides outside the gene matches: 11. The CDR3 contains 16 residues. The CDR3 nucleotides read TGTGCCAGCAGCTTAGTGACCGGGAGGGAGCCTAGTGAGCAGTTCTTC. This sequence encodes CASSLVTGREPSEQFF.

In this sample, this clone turned up once. The J gene is TRBJ1-3, the V gene TRBV10-3, with D perhaps matching TRBD1 (5 bases). The CDR3 runs to 11 residues. V was pared by 10 bases and J by 8 bases, with 12 bases between. Germline CDR1 is ENHRY and CDR2 is SYGVKD. The CDR3 region is CATGGGDTIYF. The DNA for the CDR3 is TGTGCCACCGGCGGAGGGGACACCATATATTTT.